This T cell receptor beta chain stems from a study of T cell responses to AZD1222 COVID-19 vaccine (dated by TCRdb to about 2021). About the study as a whole: AZD1222 recipients given second doses at about 4 weeks or at about 12 weeks were pooled, since spike-specific TCR depth and breadth were not found to differ between the two schedules. A total of just over 230 trial participants underwent TCR sequencing, of whom about 200 had received two doses of AZD1222 and about 25 had received two doses of the MenACWY control vaccine. Trial participants were enrolled by age into 18-55, 56-69 and 70-plus year subgroups, with around 150, 28 and 57 TCR-sequenced participants respectively.

The V end loses 8 bases and the J end loses 6 bases, and a stretch of 10 bases separates them. From the germline V gene, CDR1 is MGHDK and CDR2 is SYGVNS. The CDR3 sequence holds 11 residues, the cysteine and phenylalanine included. CDR3 DNA only is kept here, 33 bases in frame from base 1. Comment on this clone: No cognate antigen has been identified for it. Per-base quality was not reported, and no clone a single base away is much larger than it.

The CDR3 regions of human TCRbeta chains were analyzed by immunosequencing. As for the original processing: TCRs in the repertoires were compared against a reference library of SARS-CoV-2-specific TCRs that had been generated with the MIRA antigen-specificity platform. Breadth was defined as the fraction of unique TCRs that were SARS-CoV-2-associated. Depth was defined as the fraction of total T cells that were SARS-CoV-2-associated. Using the MIRA data, each spike-specific TCR was assigned both to the spike region to which the TCR was reactive and to a CD4 or CD8 class. Log10-transformed breadth and depth values were compared by one-way ANOVA with Sidak's multiple comparisons tests. Drawn from immuneACCESS, this table holds only the in-frame rearrangements with V and J called that TCRdb kept. Clones are partly lost; checked studies trace under half to an unresolved V gene and leave the rest unexplained. That table gives V, J and clone size, and the DNA gave D and trimming. The sample contains tens of thousands of clones, about 81% of them found a single time. 10% of the sample is in the top ten clones.

The investigation overall reported the following: Because no day 14 peak-response samples were available, repertoires were characterized only after the peak T cell response. The 56-69-year group was small, and its depth increase did not reach significance, likely because of low power. A significant rise in spike-specific TCR breadth and depth was observed after two AZD1222 doses relative to day 0 and relative to MenACWY recipients. Conclusions about previously exposed vaccinees are limited because only six or seven AZD1222 recipients were SARS-CoV-2 seropositive at baseline. CD4 TCRs associated with the vaccine covered the entire spike protein, and the dominant responses were in regions 160-218 and 743-854. Nearly half of unique spike-specific TCRs reportedly recognized epitopes outside regions mutated in the B.1.351 and B.1.1.7 variants. Most participants were white British and females outnumbered males, and the authors suggested that clonal diversity may have been underestimated.

The time point tag for this specimen amounts to: baseline before first vaccination. Vaccinee samples were obtained from the UK trials COV001 and COV002, which included a single-blind randomized controlled phase 2/3 trial of AZD1222 (ChAdOx1 nCoV-19) in healthy adults. For TCRbeta chain sequencing, PBMC samples were collected from trial participants at day 0 and at day 28 after the second dose. The input for sequencing was peripheral blood, taken on day 0 of AZD1222 vaccination. The source of this sequence is an adult in good health. The chain uses TRBV25-1 and TRBJ1-2; possibly the D gene is TRBD1, per 6 matching bases. The DNA reads TGTGCCAGCCGTGGGGGCCATGGCTACACCTTC. Its protein is CASRGGHGYTF.